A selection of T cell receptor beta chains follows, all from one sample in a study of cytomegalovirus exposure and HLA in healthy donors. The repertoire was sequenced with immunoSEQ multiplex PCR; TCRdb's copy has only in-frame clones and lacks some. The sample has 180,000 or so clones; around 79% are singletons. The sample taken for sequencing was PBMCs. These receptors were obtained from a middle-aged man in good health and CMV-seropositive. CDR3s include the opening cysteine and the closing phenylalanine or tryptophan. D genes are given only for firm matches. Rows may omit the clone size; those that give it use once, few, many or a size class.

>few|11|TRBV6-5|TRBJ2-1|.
CASRDMDEQFF
TGTGCCAGCAGGGACATGGATGAGCAGTTCTTC
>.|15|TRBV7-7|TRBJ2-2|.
CASSLGNSYTGELFF
TGTGCCAGCAGCTTAGGCAACAGTTACACCGGGGAGCTGTTTTTT
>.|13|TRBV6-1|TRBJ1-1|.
CASSEARGTQAFF
TGTGCCAGCAGTGAAGCAAGAGGGACTCAAGCTTTCTTT
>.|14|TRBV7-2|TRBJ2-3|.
CASSLEGRVDTQYF
TGTGCCAGCAGCTTAGAGGGGCGTGTAGATACGCAGTATTTT
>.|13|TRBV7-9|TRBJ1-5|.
CASSLGGVQPQHF
TGTGCCAGCAGCTTAGGGGGGGTCCAGCCCCAGCATTTT
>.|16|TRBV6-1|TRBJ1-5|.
CASSEWGGNSNQPQHF
TGTGCCAGCAGTGAATGGGGGGGAAATAGCAATCAGCCCCAGCATTTT
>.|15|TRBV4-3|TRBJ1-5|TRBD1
CASSQGTGDHQPQHF
TGCGCCAGCAGCCAAGGAACAGGGGATCATCAGCCCCAGCATTTT
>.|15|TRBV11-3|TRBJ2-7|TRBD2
CASSLEGGKGYEQYF
TGTGCCAGCAGCTTAGAGGGGGGGAAAGGCTACGAGCAGTACTTC
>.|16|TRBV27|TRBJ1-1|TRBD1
CASSFHKGQRNTEAFF
TGTGCCAGCAGTTTTCATAAGGGACAGAGGAACACTGAAGCTTTCTTT
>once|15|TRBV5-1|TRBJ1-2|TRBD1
CASSLAFRTGDGYTF
TGCGCCAGCAGCTTGGCCTTCAGGACAGGGGATGGCTACACCTTC
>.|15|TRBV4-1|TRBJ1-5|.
CASSQDVDMNQPQHF
TGCGCCAGCAGCCAAGATGTAGACATGAATCAGCCCCAGCATTTT
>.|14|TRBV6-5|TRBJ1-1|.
CASSYRWTNTEAFF
TGTGCCAGCAGTTACCGTTGGACAAATACTGAAGCTTTCTTT
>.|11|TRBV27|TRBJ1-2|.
CASSSIYGYTF
TGTGCCAGCAGTTCTATCTATGGCTACACCTTC
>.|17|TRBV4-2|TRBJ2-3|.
CASSQESTGGTPDTQYF
TGTGCCAGCAGCCAAGAATCGACCGGCGGGACCCCAGATACGCAGTATTTT
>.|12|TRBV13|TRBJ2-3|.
CASSEQLDTQYF
TGTGCCAGCAGTGAACAATTGGATACGCAGTATTTT
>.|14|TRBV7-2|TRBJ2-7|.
CASSLDGGPYEQYF
TGTGCCAGCAGCTTAGACGGGGGGCCCTACGAGCAGTACTTC
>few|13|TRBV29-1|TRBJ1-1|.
CSVQPRGNTEAFF
TGCAGCGTCCAACCGAGAGGGAACACTGAAGCTTTCTTT
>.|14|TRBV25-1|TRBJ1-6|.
CASSGSEYNSPLHF
TGTGCCAGCAGTGGATCGGAGTATAATTCACCCCTCCACTTT
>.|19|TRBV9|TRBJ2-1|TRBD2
CASSLGLAGGPFLYNEQFF
TGTGCCAGCAGCCTCGGACTAGCGGGGGGGCCTTTTCTCTACAATGAGCAGTTCTTC
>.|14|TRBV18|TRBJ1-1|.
CASSSTNGNTEAFF
TGTGCCAGCTCATCCACTAACGGTAACACTGAAGCTTTCTTT
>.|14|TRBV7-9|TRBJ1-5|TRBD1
CASSLGQGMQPQHF
TGTGCCAGCAGCCTAGGACAGGGCATGCAGCCCCAGCATTTT
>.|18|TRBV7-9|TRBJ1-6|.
CASSGEEGSSTYNSPLHF
TGTGCCAGCAGTGGAGAGGAGGGCTCTTCCACCTATAATTCACCCCTCCACTTT
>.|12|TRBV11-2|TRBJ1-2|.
CASSSAALGYTF
TGTGCCAGCAGCTCAGCGGCGCTTGGCTACACCTTC
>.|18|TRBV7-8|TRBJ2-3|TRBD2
CASSLPSQSGGGTDTQYF
TGTGCCAGCAGCTTACCATCTCAGTCGGGGGGAGGCACAGATACGCAGTATTTT
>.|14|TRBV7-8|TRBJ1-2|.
CASSLGRENYGYTF
TGTGCCAGCAGCTTAGGGCGGGAAAACTATGGCTACACCTTC
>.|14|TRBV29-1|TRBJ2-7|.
CSVSDIPFSYEQYF
TGCAGCGTTTCGGACATCCCTTTCTCCTACGAGCAGTACTTC
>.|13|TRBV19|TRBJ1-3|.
CASKYSSGNTIYF
TGTGCCAGCAAGTACTCCTCTGGAAACACCATATATTTT
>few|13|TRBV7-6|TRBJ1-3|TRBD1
CASSPLQGDTIYF
TGTGCCAGCAGCCCCCTCCAGGGGGACACCATATATTTT
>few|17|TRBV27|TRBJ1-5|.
CASSVPQDLYSNQPQHF
TGTGCCAGCAGTGTACCCCAGGATTTATATAGCAATCAGCCCCAGCATTTT
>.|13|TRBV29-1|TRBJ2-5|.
CSVKGGLQETQYF
TGCAGCGTTAAAGGGGGACTCCAAGAGACCCAGTACTTC
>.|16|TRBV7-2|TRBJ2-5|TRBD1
CASSRPGGQGGETQYF
TGTGCCAGCAGCCGCCCGGGGGGACAGGGAGGAGAGACCCAGTACTTC
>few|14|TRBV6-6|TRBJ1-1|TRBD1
CASSSGTANTEAFF
TGTGCCAGCAGTTCCGGGACAGCGAACACTGAAGCTTTCTTT
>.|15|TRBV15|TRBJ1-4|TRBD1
CATSKDRGLSEKLFF
TGTGCCACCAGCAAGGACAGGGGGTTGAGTGAAAAACTGTTTTTT
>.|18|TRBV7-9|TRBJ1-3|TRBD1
CASSGVNRGSFSGNTIYF
TGTGCCAGCAGTGGAGTAAACAGGGGGTCTTTCTCTGGAAACACCATATATTTT
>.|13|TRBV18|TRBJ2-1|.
CASSPEVHNEQFF
TGTGCCAGCTCACCAGAGGTCCACAATGAGCAGTTCTTC
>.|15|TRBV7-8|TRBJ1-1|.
CASSGLQGRSTEAFF
TGTGCCAGCAGCGGGTTACAGGGCAGGAGCACTGAAGCTTTCTTT
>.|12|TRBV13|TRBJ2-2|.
CASSLRTGELFF
TGTGCCAGCAGCTTAAGGACCGGGGAGCTGTTTTTT
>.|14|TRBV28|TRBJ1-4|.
CASKGRGVDEKLFF
TGTGCCAGCAAGGGACGGGGGGTAGATGAAAAACTGTTTTTT
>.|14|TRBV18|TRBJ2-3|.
CASSPTRGSDTQYF
TGTGCCAGCTCACCTACTAGGGGGTCAGATACGCAGTATTTT
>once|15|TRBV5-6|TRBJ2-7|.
CASSLGSLTSYEQYF
TGTGCCAGCAGCTTGGGATCTTTGACATCCTACGAGCAGTACTTC
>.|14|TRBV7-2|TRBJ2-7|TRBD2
CASSYLAGGDEQYF
TGTGCCAGCAGCTATCTAGCGGGGGGGGACGAGCAGTACTTC
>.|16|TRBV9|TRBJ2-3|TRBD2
CASSVVAGGGTDTQYF
TGTGCCAGCAGCGTAGTAGCGGGGGGTGGCACAGATACGCAGTATTTT
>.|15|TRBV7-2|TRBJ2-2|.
CASSSLGPNTGELFF
TGTGCCAGCAGCTCCCTAGGTCCCAACACCGGGGAGCTGTTTTTT
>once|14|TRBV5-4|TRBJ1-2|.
CASSLVDSGPGCTF
TGTGCCAGCAGCTTGGTTGACTCCGGCCCCGGCTGCACCTTC
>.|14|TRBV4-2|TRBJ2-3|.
CASSPHGATDTQYF
TGTGCCAGCAGCCCCCATGGGGCCACAGATACGCAGTATTTT
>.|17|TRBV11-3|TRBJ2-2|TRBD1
CASSLGSGTGETGELFF
TGTGCCAGCAGCTTAGGATCCGGGACAGGGGAAACCGGGGAGCTGTTTTTT
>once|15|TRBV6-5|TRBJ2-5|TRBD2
CASSTQTSFQETQYF
TGTGCCAGCAGCACCCAGACTAGCTTCCAAGAGACCCAGTACTTC
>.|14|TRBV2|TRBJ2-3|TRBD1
CAREGQENTDTQYF
TGTGCCAGAGAAGGACAGGAAAACACAGATACGCAGTATTTT
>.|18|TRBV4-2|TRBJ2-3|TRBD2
CASSQDSGGPPPTDTQYF
TGTGCCAGCAGCCAAGATAGCGGGGGCCCACCACCCACAGATACGCAGTATTTT